This T cell receptor (beta chain) was found in a study of blood T cell repertoires in COVID-19. Study-level information: Nucleic acid was either cDNA or gDNA, and it came from T cells, B-cell-depleted T cells, or PBMCs.

Some clones are missing from TCRdb's copy, which holds only in-frame ones; the method was immunoSEQ multiplex PCR. The table lists more than 55,000 clones, around 73% of them singletons, with about 22% in the top ten. The sequenced sample was peripheral blood. The sequence came from a man older than 75 with active or convalescent COVID-19.

CDR3: CASSWTSGFDTQYF. The CDR3 nucleotides are TGTGCCAGCAGCTGGACTAGCGGTTTTGATACGCAGTATTTT. The chain employs TRBV7-8 and TRBJ2-3; 10 nucleotides match TRBD2. Per germline, CDR1 SGHVS and CDR2 FQNEAQ. Trimming took 4 bases from V and 6 from J; bases not matched to a gene: 4. This CDR3 region has 14 residues.